In this sample, the clone carrying this T cell receptor (beta chain) is medium-sized. This sample is part of a study of CD4 and CD8 cells across lung adenocarcinoma regions. TCRdb reprocessed the PCR reads with MiXCR, giving one entry per CDR3 protein. Of approximately 5,000 distinct CDR3 sequences listed, about half are singletons. Germline lookup yields CDR1 MNHNS and CDR2 SASEGT. Trimming cost V 1 base and J 7 bases, with 13 bases left between them. CDR3 length: 14 amino acids. Samples came from patients with localized non-small cell lung adenocarcinoma. Material for sequencing was CD8+ T cells from the margin of a lung tumor. This TCR was sampled from a male donor with lung adenocarcinoma. The CD4 and CD8 labels of this study may be unreliable. The chain joins TRBV6-1 to TRBJ1-2; maybe TRBD1 (6 bases). CDR3 sequence (DNA): TGTGCCAGCAGTGAAGTCCGGGGGCAAGCTGGCTACACCTTC. Residues: CASSEVRGQAGYTF.